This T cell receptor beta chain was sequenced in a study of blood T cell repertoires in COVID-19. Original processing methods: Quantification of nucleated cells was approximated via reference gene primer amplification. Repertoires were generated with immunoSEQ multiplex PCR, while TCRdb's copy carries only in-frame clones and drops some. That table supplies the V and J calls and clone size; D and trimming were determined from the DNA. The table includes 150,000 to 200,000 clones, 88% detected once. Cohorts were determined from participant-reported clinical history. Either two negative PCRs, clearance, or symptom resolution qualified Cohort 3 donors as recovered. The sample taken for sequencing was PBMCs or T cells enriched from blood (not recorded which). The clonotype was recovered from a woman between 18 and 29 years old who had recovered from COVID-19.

The CDR3 DNA reads as TGTGCCAGCAGCTTCGCTTTGCGGGAGGTAACCGCCGGGGAGCTGTTTTTT. Its translation: CASSFALREVTAGELFF. The chain employs TRBV11-2 and TRBJ2-2; TRBD2 matches 8 bases. After removal of 3 bases from V and 6 bases from J, the junction contained 12 bases not matched to a gene. The germline V gene encodes CDR1 SGHAT and CDR2 FQNNGV. This CDR3 has 17 amino acids.